The 23 T cell receptor beta chains reported below all come from one sample, sequenced in a study of regulatory T cells in long-lasting Graves disease. Building of the TCR beta libraries involved iRepertoire HTBI primers and Arm-PCR of CDR3 regions. Each CDR3 protein is one row after TCRdb ran MiXCR on the multiplex PCR reads. Here the sample spans 550,000 to 650,000 distinct CDR3 sequences, 15% to 20% being singletons. This sample's time point: newly diagnosed GD, antithyroid drugs for less than 3 months. TCR sequences were obtained from RNA taken from PBMCs. These data were also reused for a study on T cells in Graves' hyperthyroidism and ophthalmopathy.

The source material was peripheral blood mononuclear cells (PBMCs), sampled at new diagnosis, from a patient treated with antithyroid drugs. Source of these receptors: a man aged 18 to 35 with Graves disease.

This clonotype was observed many times. This sequence joins TRBV28 and TRBJ2-1, with D possibly matching TRBD1 (6 bases). This CDR3 has 15 amino acids. The V and J ends lost 4 bases and 5 bases respectively, with 15 bases between them. Germline values: CDR1 MDHEN, CDR2 SYDVKM. The CDR3 DNA reads as TGTGCCAGCAGTTCAGGGGCTGGTCAGGACAATGAGCAGTTCTTC. Translating it yields CASSSGAGQDNEQFF.

At least ten counts were recorded for this clonotype. The chain carries TRBV5-1 and TRBJ2-7, with D maybe TRBD1 (5 bases). The CDR3 sequence is 14 residues long. Trimming shortened V by 0 bases and J by 4 bases, and 11 bases separated the two germline ends. Germline values: CDR1 SGHRS, CDR2 YFSETQ. This CDR3 reads CASSLEAGSYEQYF. CDR3 nucleotides: TGCGCCAGCAGCTTGGAGGCAGGGTCTTACGAGCAGTACTTC. The complete variable domain, with remaining parts taken from reference TRBV5-1 and TRBJ2-7, reads KAGVTQTPRYLIKTRGQQVTLSCSPISGHRSVSWYQQTPGQGLQFLFEYFSETQRNKGNFPGRFSGRQFSNSRSEMNVSTLELGDSALYLCASSLEAGSYEQYFGPGTRLTVT.

This clonotype appeared a few times. The chain couples TRBV13 to TRBJ2-1; 14 bases align to TRBD2. Unmatched junction bases numbered 6, after V lost 1 base and J lost 10 bases. CDR3 size: 16 residues. The V gene's germline CDR1 is PRHDT and CDR2 FYEKMQ (reference sequence). In nucleotides, the CDR3 is TGTGCCAGCAGCTTAGAGGGACTAGCGGGGGCGGAGGAGCAGTTCTTC. The encoded protein is CASSLEGLAGAEEQFF.

This clonotype was counted between two and nine times. The chain employs TRBV7-2 and TRBJ2-1; D is tentatively TRBD1 or TRBD2 (5 bases each). CDR1 SGHTA and CDR2 FQGNSA come from the germline V gene. The CDR3 has 24 amino acids. Trimming took off 1 base at V and 1 base at J, with 35 bases between the two ends. CDR3: CASSLVWSWDLQKIDGASYNEQFF. The CDR3 region has the DNA TGTGCCAGCAGCTTAGTCTGGAGCTGGGACCTCCAAAAGATAGACGGTGCTTCCTACAATGAGCAGTTCTTC.

This clonotype was seen a handful of times. The chain combines TRBV6-2 or TRBV6-3 with TRBJ1-5; D not resolved. Germline assignment: CDR1 MNHEY and CDR2 SVGEGT. V was trimmed by 3 bases and J by 0 bases, leaving 9 bases between them. The CDR3 is made up of 15 amino acids. CDR3 in amino acids: CASSYINYSNQPQHF. In nucleotides, the CDR3 is TGTGCCAGCAGTTATATTAATTATAGCAATCAGCCCCAGCATTTT.

This clonotype was seen more than once but under ten times. This chain connects TRBV20-1 to TRBJ2-3; 14 nucleotides match TRBD2. Germline CDR1 DFQATT, CDR2 SNEGSKA (reference sequence). This CDR3 is built from 15 residues. In DNA, the CDR3 is TGCAGCGCGCCGGGACTAGCGGGAGTCACAGATACGCAGTATTTT. Protein: CSAPGLAGVTDTQYF.

This clonotype was observed a few times. The chain is built from TRBV27 and TRBJ2-1; 8 nucleotides match TRBD2. The CDR3 sequence is 15 residues long. J lost 10 bases, V lost 8 bases, and 16 bases had no gene match. Germline V gives CDR1 MNHEY, CDR2 SMNVEV (reference sequence). The CDR3 region is CASADRRGRPQEQFF. The CDR3 nucleotides read TGTGCCAGCGCTGACAGACGCGGGAGGCCACAGGAGCAGTTCTTC.

V is TRBV20-1 and J is TRBJ2-1; D might be TRBD1 or TRBD2, each matching 5 bases. There are 15 residues in the CDR3. Germline CDR1 and CDR2: DFQATT and SNEGSKA (reference sequence). Between the trimmed V and J ends, which lost 4 bases and 0 bases, there was a span of 13 bases. The CDR3 bases are TGCAGTGCTATCTCCGGGACCAGCTCCTACAATGAGCAGTTCTTC. This gives the protein CSAISGTSSYNEQFF.

This clonotype has just a few counts. The rearrangement links TRBV6-2 or TRBV6-3 to TRBJ1-3; no reliable D call. Per the germline V gene, CDR1 is MNHEY and CDR2 is SVGEGT. V dropped 2 bases and J dropped 3 bases, with 11 bases sitting between them. The CDR3 has 15 amino acids. The CDR3 nucleotides are TGTGCCAGCAGTTACGCCTCGGGCCGTGGAAACACCATATATTTT. Amino acids: CASSYASGRGNTIYF.

This clonotype was counted ten times or more. The chain is built from TRBV6-1 and TRBJ1-2, with D possibly TRBD1 on 6 matching bases. The CDR3 has 13 amino acids. V was trimmed by 7 bases and J by 2 bases, leaving 11 bases between them. CDR1 is MNHNS, CDR2 SASEGT, per germline. CDR3 residues: CASNVQGNYGYTF. Written as DNA, the CDR3 is TGTGCCAGCAATGTTCAGGGGAACTATGGCTACACCTTC.

This clonotype was detected only a few times. The rearrangement uses TRBV29-1 and TRBJ1-5; TRBD1 aligns across 10 bases. The V segment lost 5 bases and the J segment 2 bases; nucleotides outside the gene matches: 3. This CDR3 comprises 14 residues. Germline CDR1 is SQVTM and CDR2 is ANQGSEA. Written as DNA, the CDR3 is TGCAGCGTTACCGGGACAGGGGGCAATCAGCCCCAGCATTTT. As protein: CSVTGTGGNQPQHF.

This clonotype was seen repeatedly, ten times or more. The chain combines TRBV5-4 with TRBJ2-7, with 7 positions matching TRBD1. The CDR3 covers 15 residues. Losses at the gene ends were 5 bases for V and 0 bases for J; bases not matched to a gene: 8. From germline, CDR1 is SGHNT and CDR2 YYREEE (reference sequence). Here the CDR3 DNA reads TGTGCCAGCAGTCAGGACAGGTTGAGCTCCTACGAGCAGTACTTC. Its protein product is CASSQDRLSSYEQYF. The full variable domain, its missing parts supplied by reference TRBV5-4 and TRBJ2-7, is ETGVTQSPTHLIKTRGQQVTLRCSSQSGHNTVSWYQQALGQGPQFIFQYYREEENGRGNFPPRFSGLQFPNYSSELNVNALELDDSALYLCASSQDRLSSYEQYFGPGTRLTVT.

V and J are TRBV7-2 and TRBJ2-1, with 9 positions matching TRBD1. Germline CDR1 and CDR2: SGHTA and FQGNSA. With 5 bases clipped from V and 5 bases from J, the junction kept 10 bases outside the gene matches. The CDR3 sequence is 16 residues long. The CDR3 here is CASSHIGTGINNEQFF. The CDR3 DNA follows: TGTGCCAGCAGCCATATTGGGACAGGGATAAACAATGAGCAGTTCTTC. Based on the CDR3 plus reference TRBV7-2 and TRBJ2-1, the full variable domain is GAGVSQSPSNKVTEKGKDVELRCDPISGHTALYWYRQSLGQGLEFLIYFQGNSAPDKSGLPSDRFSAERTGGSVSTLTIQRTQQEDSAVYLCASSHIGTGINNEQFFGPGTRLTVL.

The sample holds many counts of this clonotype. The chain uses TRBV2 and TRBJ2-7; D is perhaps TRBD1 (6 bases). The CDR3 is 11 residues long. Trimming took 10 bases from V and 7 from J, leaving 14 bases between them. Germline V gene lookup returns CDR1 SNHLY and CDR2 FYNNEI. The DNA of the CDR3 is TGTGCCAACGGACAGTGGGGGGAGCAGTACTTC. Translated: CANGQWGEQYF.

This clonotype was seen at least ten times. J is TRBJ2-3 and V is TRBV5-4; 8 bases are shared with TRBD2. This CDR3 is built from 17 residues. Germline assignment: CDR1 SGHNT and CDR2 YYREEE (reference sequence). V dropped 0 bases and J dropped 0; count of bases not matched to a gene: 6. The DNA of the CDR3 is TGTGCCAGCAGCTTGGGGGTAGCGGGGAGTAGCACAGATACGCAGTATTTT. This translates into CASSLGVAGSSTDTQYF.

This clonotype was found a few times. The chain employs TRBV7-8 and TRBJ1-2; 9 bases fit TRBD1. V lost 5 bases and J lost 7; bases outside the gene matches: 8. This CDR3 spans 14 amino acids. From germline, CDR1 is SGHVS and CDR2 FQNEAQ. CDR3 nucleotide sequence: TGTGCCAGCAGCCGACGGGACAGGGCGGCTGGCTACACCTTC. It translates to CASSRRDRAAGYTF.

In this sample, this clonotype turned up many times. This sequence joins TRBV2 and TRBJ1-1, with D unresolved. The germline CDR1 and CDR2 sequences are SNHLY and FYNNEI. Trimming left V 8 bases short and J 0 bases short, with 10 bases between. CDR3 size: 13 residues. The CDR3, as DNA: TGTGCCAGCGAGGGTCTCCTGAACACTGAAGCTTTCTTT. It encodes CASEGLLNTEAFF.

This clonotype has just a few counts. Its ends do not fully match the called genes, so a read error is possible. This chain connects TRBV12-3 or TRBV12-4 to TRBJ2-2; 7 bases fit TRBD2. The CDR3 contains 16 residues. In DNA form, the CDR3 reads TGTGCCAGCAGTGGTTCTAGGACTAGAACACCGGGGGAGCTGCTTTTT. It translates to CASSGSRTRTPGELLF.

This clonotype was recorded many times. As DNA, the CDR3 is TGTGCCAGCAGAGCAGACCGGGACGGGGATTCACCCCTCCACTTT. Translated, it gives CASRADRDGDSPLHF. The chain carries TRBV12-3 or TRBV12-4 and TRBJ1-6; weak D call: TRBD1 (5 bases). V was cut by 6 bases and J by 8 bases, with 17 bases left in between. The CDR3 contains 15 residues.

This clonotype appeared a few times. The chain couples TRBV7-6 to TRBJ2-7; TRBD2 matches at 10 bases. The V and J ends lost 5 bases and 2 bases, in that order; junction bases with no gene match: 18. The CDR3 is 19 residues long. Germline loops: CDR1 SGHVS, CDR2 FNYEAQ. As DNA, the CDR3 is TGTGCCAGCAGCCCACCGGGACTAGCGCTAGAATTCTCTCCCTACGAGCAGTACTTC. Its translation: CASSPPGLALEFSPYEQYF.

This sequence joins TRBV11-2 and TRBJ2-7; D might be TRBD1 (7 bases). Trimming left V 5 bases short and J 5 bases short, with 13 bases between. CDR3 size: 13 residues. The germline gives CDR1 SGHAT, CDR2 FQNNGV. The chain's CDR3 is CASSATGEDEQYF. DNA of the CDR3: TGTGCCAGCAGCGCTACAGGGGAGGACGAGCAGTACTTC.

The chain employs TRBV27 and TRBJ2-2; 9 bases line up with TRBD2. V lost 5 bases, J lost 0 bases, and 10 bases stayed unmatched. Looked up from germline, CDR1 is MNHEY and CDR2 is SMNVEV (reference sequence). The CDR3 runs 18 residues. CDR3 protein: CASSRTLASGANTGELFF. For the CDR3, the DNA is TGTGCCAGCAGTCGTACGCTGGCTAGCGGGGCGAACACCGGGGAGCTGTTTTTT.

The sample holds many counts of this clonotype. This chain links TRBV3-1 with TRBJ2-7; 8 nucleotides agree with TRBD2. V lost 4 bases and J lost 6; bases outside the gene matches: 20. The CDR3 is 18 amino acids. Germline CDR1 and CDR2: LGHDT and YNNKEL (reference sequence). The CDR3 bases are TGTGCCAGCAGCCCCCACGGGGGGAGCGGGAGTAGGCCTAGCGAGCAGTACTTC. This translates into CASSPHGGSGSRPSEQYF.